This entry describes one TCR beta chain. The target antigen is unknown. The table came from immunoSEQ multiplex PCR; TCRdb's copy has only in-frame clones and leaves some out. The sample contains under 850,000 clones, 80% to 95% of which appear only once. CD45RO-negative CD8 cells positively selected for CCR7 made up the naive population, which excluded terminally differentiated effector memory CD45RA+ cells. The data are from a study of shared clonotypes between healthy human individuals. Across the study: Participating donors consisted of two women and a few men aged 18 to 49.

CDR1 SGDLS and CDR2 YYNGEE come from the germline V gene. The CDR3 covers 17 residues. Trimming removed 3 bases at V and 0 bases at J, with 18 bases between. General study results and limits: A small donor pool kept down the genetic and exposure-history diversity that was represented. Rarefaction curves obtained for sorted subsets showed sequencing incomplete despite large depth.

This sequence joins TRBV9 and TRBJ1-1; D is ambiguous. Sequenced: naive CD8+ T cells sorted from blood. This receptor was identified in a man in his thirties or forties in good health. DNA of the CDR3: TGTGCCAGCAGCGGAGACGATAACAGCAACCTGAACACTGAAGCTTTCTTT. Residues: CASSGDDNSNLNTEAFF.